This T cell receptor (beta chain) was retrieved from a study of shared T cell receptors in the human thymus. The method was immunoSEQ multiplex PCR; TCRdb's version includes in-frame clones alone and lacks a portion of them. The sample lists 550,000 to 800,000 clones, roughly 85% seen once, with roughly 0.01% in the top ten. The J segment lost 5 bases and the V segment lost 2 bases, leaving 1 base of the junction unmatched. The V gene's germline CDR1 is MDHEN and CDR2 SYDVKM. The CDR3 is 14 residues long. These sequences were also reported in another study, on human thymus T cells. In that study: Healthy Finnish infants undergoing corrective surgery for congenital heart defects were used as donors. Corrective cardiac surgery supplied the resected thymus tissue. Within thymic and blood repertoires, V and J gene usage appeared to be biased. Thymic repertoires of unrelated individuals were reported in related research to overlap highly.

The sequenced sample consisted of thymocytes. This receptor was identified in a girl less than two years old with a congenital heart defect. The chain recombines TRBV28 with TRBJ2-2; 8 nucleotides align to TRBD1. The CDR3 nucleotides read TGTGCCAGCAGTTTACGACAGGGGACCGGGGAGCTGTTTTTT. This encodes CASSLRQGTGELFF.